Below, one T cell receptor beta chain is given with its context. Its specificity is not known. This record belongs to a study of shared clonotypes between healthy human individuals. Notes on the study in general: Even with large depth, rarefaction showed that sorted-subset sequencing was incomplete.

Running of the assay took place at deep level. The data were produced by immunoSEQ multiplex PCR, yet TCRdb's version contains in-frame clones alone and is incomplete. The sample yields about 680,000 clones, around 78% seen once. CD45RA+ naive and CD45RA-negative memory subsets were separated from CD4+ cells. The source is a woman aged 25 to 39 in good health. Specimen: memory CD4+ T cells sorted from blood. Described subset: CD45RA-negative fraction.

In DNA form, the CDR3 reads TGTGCCGGCCAATTGGGCTCCTACAATGAGCAGTTCTTC. Amino acids: CAGQLGSYNEQFF. The V gene is TRBV2, the J gene TRBJ2-1; D is undetermined. Trimming took 11 bases from V and 0 from J, leaving 11 bases between them. Germline V gene lookup returns CDR1 SNHLY and CDR2 FYNNEI. This CDR3 spans 13 amino acids.